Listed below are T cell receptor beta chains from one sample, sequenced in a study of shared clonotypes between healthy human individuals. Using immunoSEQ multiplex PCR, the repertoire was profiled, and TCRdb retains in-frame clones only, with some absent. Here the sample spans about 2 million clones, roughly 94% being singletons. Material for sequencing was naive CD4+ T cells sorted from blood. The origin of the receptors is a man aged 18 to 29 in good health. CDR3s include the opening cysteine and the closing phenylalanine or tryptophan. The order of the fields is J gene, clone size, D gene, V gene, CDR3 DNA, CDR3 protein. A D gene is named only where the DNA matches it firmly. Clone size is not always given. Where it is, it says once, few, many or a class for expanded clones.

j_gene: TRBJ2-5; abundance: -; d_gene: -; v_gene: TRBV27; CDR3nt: TGTGCCAGCAGTCCCCTCCAGTTACAAGAGACCCAGTACTTC; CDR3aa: CASSPLQLQETQYF
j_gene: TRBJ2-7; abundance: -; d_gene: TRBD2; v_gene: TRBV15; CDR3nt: TGTGCCACCAGCAGAGAGGTGGCGGGAGGGGCTTACGAGCAGTACTTC; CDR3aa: CATSREVAGGAYEQYF
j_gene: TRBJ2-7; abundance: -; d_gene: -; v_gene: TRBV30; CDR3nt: TGTGCCTGGAGCCAAACCTACGAGCAGTACTTC; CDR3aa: CAWSQTYEQYF
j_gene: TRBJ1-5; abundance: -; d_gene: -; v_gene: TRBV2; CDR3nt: TGTGCCAGCAGTGAAGCAGGGGTTCTACAGCCCCAGCATTTT; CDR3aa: CASSEAGVLQPQHF
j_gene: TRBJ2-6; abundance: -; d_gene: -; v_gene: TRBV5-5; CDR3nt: TGTGCCAGCACCGAGACCCGCCATTCTGGGGCCAACGTCCTGACTTTC; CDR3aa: CASTETRHSGANVLTF
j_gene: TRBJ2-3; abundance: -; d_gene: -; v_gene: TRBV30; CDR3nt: TGTGCCTGGACAGAACCTAACACAGATACGCAGTATTTT; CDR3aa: CAWTEPNTDTQYF
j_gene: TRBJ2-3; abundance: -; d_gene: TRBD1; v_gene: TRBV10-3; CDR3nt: TGTGCCATCACCGCCGGGACAGGGAGCACAGATACGCAGTATTTT; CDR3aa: CAITAGTGSTDTQYF
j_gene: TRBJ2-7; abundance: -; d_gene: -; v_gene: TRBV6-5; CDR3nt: TGTGCCAGCAGGCCAGACAGAGGATCCTACGAGCAGTACTTC; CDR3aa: CASRPDRGSYEQYF
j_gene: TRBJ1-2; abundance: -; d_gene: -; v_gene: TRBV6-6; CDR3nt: TGTGCCAGCACAGTACAGGGTTACGGCTACACCTTC; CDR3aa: CASTVQGYGYTF
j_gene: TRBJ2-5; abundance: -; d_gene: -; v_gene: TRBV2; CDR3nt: TGTGCCAGCAGGGAGGCGATCCAAGAGACCCAGTACTTC; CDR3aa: CASREAIQETQYF
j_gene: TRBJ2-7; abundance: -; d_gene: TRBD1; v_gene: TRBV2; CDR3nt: TGTGCCAGCAGACAACAGGGGTTACTCTCCTACGAGCAGTACTTC; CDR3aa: CASRQQGLLSYEQYF
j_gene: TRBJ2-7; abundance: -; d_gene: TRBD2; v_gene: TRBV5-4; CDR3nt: TGTGCCAGCAGCTTGGTAGCGGGTGGATTGTACGAGCAGTACTTC; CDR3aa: CASSLVAGGLYEQYF
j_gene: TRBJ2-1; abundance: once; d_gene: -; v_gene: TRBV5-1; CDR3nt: TGCGCCAGCAGCGAACAGGGTAATGAGCAGTTCTTC; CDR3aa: CASSEQGNEQFF
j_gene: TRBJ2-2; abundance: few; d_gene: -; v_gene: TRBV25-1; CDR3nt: TGTGCCAGCAGTCTAGCCAGGACGAACACCGGGGAGCTGTTTTTT; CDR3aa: CASSLARTNTGELFF
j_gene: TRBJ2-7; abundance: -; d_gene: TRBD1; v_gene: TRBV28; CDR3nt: TGTGCCAGCAGTTTAGGGGACAGGGGAGTCAACGAGCAGTACTTC; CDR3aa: CASSLGDRGVNEQYF
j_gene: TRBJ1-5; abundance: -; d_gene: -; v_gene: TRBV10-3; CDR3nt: TGTGCCATCAGTGGCAGGGATGAGGAGCCCCAGCATTTT; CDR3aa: CAISGRDEEPQHF
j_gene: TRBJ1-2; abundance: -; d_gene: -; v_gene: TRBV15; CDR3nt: TGTGCCACCAGCAGAGATCGAGGGGCAGGGTTAAACTATGGCTACACCTTC; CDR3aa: CATSRDRGAGLNYGYTF
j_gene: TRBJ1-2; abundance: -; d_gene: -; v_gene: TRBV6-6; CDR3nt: TGTGCCAGCAGTGATACACGGCCTTACGACTACACCTTC; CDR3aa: CASSDTRPYDYTF
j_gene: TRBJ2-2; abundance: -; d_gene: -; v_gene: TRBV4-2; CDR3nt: TGTGCCAGCAGCCAAGCCGGGACACCATACACCGGGGAGCTGTTTTTT; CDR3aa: CASSQAGTPYTGELFF
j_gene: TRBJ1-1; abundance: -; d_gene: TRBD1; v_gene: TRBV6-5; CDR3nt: TGTGCCAGCAGTCGGACAGGTAGCACTGAAGCTTTCTTT; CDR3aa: CASSRTGSTEAFF
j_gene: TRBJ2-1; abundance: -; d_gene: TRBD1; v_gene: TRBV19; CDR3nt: TGTGCCAGTACTGGGACAGGGAAATCGAATGAGCAGTTCTTC; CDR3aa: CASTGTGKSNEQFF
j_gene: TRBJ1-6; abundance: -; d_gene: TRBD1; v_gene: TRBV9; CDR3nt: TGTGCCAGCAGCGCCGAGACAGGGAAGTCACCCCTCCACTTT; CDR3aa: CASSAETGKSPLHF
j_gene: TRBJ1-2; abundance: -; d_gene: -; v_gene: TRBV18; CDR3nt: TGTGCCAGCTCACAACAGGGCGAGGGGTTTGGCTACACCTTC; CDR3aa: CASSQQGEGFGYTF
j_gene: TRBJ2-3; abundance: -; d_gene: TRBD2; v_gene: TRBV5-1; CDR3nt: TGCGCCAGCAGCTCAAGCGGGGGAAGCACAGATACGCAGTATTTT; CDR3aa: CASSSSGGSTDTQYF
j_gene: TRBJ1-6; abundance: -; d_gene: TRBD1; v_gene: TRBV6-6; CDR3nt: TGTGCCAGCAGTTACTCCGGCAGGGGGAATTCACCCCTCCACTTT; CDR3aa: CASSYSGRGNSPLHF
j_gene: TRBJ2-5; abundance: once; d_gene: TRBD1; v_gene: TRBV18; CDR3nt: TGTGCCAGCTCAGGAACAGGGGTAGGAGAGACCCAGTACTTC; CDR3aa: CASSGTGVGETQYF
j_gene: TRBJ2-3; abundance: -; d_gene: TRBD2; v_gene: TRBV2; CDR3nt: TGTGCCAGCAGGGGACTGACTAGCCGGGATACGCAGTATTTT; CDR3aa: CASRGLTSRDTQYF
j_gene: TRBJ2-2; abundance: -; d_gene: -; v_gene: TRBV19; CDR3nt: TGTGCCAGTAGCCCTTCGGGGCGCACCGGGGAGCTGTTTTTT; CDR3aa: CASSPSGRTGELFF
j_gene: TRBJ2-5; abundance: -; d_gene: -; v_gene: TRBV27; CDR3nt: TGTGCCAGCAGTTTATTTGGGGAGACCCAGTACTTC; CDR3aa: CASSLFGETQYF
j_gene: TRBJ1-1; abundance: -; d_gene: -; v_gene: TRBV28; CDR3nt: TGTGCCAGCAGTGGGACCCTTGAAGCTTTCTTT; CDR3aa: CASSGTLEAFF
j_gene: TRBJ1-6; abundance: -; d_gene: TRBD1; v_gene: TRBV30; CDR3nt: TGTGCCTGGACGGGACAGGGGGATAATTCACCCCTCCACTTT; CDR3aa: CAWTGQGDNSPLHF
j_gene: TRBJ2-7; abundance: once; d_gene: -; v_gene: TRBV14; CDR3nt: TGTGCCAGCAGCCAACAGGGGATTACCTACGAGCAGTACTTC; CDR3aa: CASSQQGITYEQYF
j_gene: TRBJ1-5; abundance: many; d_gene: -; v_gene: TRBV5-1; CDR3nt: TGCGCCAGCAGCTTGGCCGGACAGATCAATCAGCCCCAGCATTTT; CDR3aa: CASSLAGQINQPQHF
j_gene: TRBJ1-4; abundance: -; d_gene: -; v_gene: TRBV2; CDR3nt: TGTGCCAGCAGCCCGAACGGGGTTTATGACGAAAAACTGTTTTTT; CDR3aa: CASSPNGVYDEKLFF
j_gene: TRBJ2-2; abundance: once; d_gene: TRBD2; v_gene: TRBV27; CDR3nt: TGTGCCAGCAACCTAGGCGGGGGGCGGGTCGGGGAGCTGTTTTTT; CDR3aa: CASNLGGGRVGELFF
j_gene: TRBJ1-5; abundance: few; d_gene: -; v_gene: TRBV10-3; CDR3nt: TGTGCCACCCGTAGTAGCAATCAGCCCCAGCATTTT; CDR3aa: CATRSSNQPQHF
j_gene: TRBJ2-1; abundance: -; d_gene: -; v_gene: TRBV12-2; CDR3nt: TGTGCAAGTCGCTTAGCGCCCGGGATTATGACCTACAATGAGCAGTTCTTC; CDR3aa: CASRLAPGIMTYNEQFF
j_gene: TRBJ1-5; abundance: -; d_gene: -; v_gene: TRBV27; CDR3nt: TGTGCCAGCAGTATAGGGGTGAGCAATCAGCCCCAGCATTTT; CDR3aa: CASSIGVSNQPQHF
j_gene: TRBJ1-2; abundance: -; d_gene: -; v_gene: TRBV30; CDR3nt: TGTGCCTGGAGTCAGGCCTGGGATGGCTACACCTTC; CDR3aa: CAWSQAWDGYTF
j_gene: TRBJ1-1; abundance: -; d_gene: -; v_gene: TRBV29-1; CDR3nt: TGCAGCGTGGGGGGCGCAGGAACGAACACTGAAGCTTTCTTT; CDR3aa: CSVGGAGTNTEAFF
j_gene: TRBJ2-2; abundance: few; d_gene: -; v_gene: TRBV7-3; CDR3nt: TGTGCCAGCAGCCGGGACTACACCGGGGAGCTGTTTTTT; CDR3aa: CASSRDYTGELFF
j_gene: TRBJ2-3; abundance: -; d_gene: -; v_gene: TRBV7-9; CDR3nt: TGTGCCAGCAGCCCAACAGGGATTCGCACAGATACGCAGTATTTT; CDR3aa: CASSPTGIRTDTQYF
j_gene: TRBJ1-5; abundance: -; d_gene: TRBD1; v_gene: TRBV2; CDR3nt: TGTGCCAGCAGTGAAGAGGGGGCTAGCAATCAGCCCCAGCATTTT; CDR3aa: CASSEEGASNQPQHF
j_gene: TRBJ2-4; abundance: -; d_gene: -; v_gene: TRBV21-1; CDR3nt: TGTGCCAGCAGACAGGGGGGGTTAGCCAAAAACATTCAGTACTTC; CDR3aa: CASRQGGLAKNIQYF
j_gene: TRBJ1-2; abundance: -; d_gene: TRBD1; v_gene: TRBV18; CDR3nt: TGTGCCAGCTCACCCGGACAGGATGGCTACACCTTC; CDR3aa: CASSPGQDGYTF
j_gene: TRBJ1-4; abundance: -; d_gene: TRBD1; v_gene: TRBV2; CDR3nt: TGTGCCAGCAGTGACAGGACAGGGACAGAAAAACTGTTTTTT; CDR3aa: CASSDRTGTEKLFF
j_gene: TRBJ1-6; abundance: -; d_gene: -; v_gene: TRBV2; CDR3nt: TGTGCCAGCAGCCTCCCAGTCGATTCACCCCTCCACTTT; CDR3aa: CASSLPVDSPLHF
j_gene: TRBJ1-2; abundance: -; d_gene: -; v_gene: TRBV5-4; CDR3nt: TGTGCCAGCAGCTTGGATCAGAACTATGGCTACACCTTC; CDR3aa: CASSLDQNYGYTF
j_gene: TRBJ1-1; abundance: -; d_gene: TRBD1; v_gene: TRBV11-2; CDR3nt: TGTGCCAGCAGCCTACGGACAGGGCGAGTAAACACTGAAGCTTTCTTT; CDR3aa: CASSLRTGRVNTEAFF
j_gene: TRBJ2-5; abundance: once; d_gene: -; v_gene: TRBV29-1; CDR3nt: TGCAGCGTCACGGTGGGCGGTCAAGAGACCCAGTACTTC; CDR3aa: CSVTVGGQETQYF
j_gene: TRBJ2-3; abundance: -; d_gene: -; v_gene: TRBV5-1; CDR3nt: TGCGCCAGCAGCTTTTCCCCCGCAGATACGCAGTATTTT; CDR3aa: CASSFSPADTQYF
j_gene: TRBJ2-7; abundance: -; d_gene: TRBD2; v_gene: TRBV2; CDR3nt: TGTGCCAGCAGGGGGGGACTAGCGGGAGGAGCAGGTCAGCAGTACTTC; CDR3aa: CASRGGLAGGAGQQYF
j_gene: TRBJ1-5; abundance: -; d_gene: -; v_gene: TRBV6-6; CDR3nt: TGTGCCAGCAGTTACCAGAACGGGAATCAGCCCCAGCATTTT; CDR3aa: CASSYQNGNQPQHF
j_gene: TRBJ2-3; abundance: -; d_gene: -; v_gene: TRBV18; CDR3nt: TGTGCCAGCTCACCACCTACAGGCACAGATACGCAGTATTTT; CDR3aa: CASSPPTGTDTQYF